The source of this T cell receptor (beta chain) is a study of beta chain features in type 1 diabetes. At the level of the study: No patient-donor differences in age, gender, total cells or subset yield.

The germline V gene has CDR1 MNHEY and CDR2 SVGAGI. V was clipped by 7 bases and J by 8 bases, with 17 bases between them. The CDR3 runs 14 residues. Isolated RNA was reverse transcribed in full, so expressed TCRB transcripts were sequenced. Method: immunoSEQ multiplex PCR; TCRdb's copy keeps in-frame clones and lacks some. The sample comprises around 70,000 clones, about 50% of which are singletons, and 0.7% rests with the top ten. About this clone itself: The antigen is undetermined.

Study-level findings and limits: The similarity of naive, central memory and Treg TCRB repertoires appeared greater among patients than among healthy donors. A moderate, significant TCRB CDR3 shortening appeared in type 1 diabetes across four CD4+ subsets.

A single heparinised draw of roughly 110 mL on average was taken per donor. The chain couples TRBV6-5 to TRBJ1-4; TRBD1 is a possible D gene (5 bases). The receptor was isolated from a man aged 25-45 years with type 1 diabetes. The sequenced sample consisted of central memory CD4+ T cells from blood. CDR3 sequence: CASKGPEGREKLFF. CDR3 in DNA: TGTGCCAGCAAGGGCCCCGAGGGGAGGGAAAAACTGTTTTTT.